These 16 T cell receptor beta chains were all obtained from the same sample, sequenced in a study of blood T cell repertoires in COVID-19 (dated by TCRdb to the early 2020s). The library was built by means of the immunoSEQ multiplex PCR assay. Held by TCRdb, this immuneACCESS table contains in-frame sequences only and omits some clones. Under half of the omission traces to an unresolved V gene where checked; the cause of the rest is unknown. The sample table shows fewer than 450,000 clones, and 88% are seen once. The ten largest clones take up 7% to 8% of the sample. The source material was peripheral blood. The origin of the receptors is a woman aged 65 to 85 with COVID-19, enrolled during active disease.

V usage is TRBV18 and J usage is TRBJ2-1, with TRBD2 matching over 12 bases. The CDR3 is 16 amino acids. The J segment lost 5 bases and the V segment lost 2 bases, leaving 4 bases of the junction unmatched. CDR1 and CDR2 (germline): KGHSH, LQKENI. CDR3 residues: CASSPLTSGGHNEQFF. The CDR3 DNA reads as TGTGCCAGCTCACCATTGACTAGCGGGGGCCACAATGAGCAGTTCTTC.

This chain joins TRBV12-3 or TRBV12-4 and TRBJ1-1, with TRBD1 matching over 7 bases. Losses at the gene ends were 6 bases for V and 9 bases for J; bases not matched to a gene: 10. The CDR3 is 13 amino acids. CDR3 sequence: CASSRPGQTKAFF. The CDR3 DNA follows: TGTGCCAGCAGCCGCCCGGGACAGACAAAAGCTTTCTTT.

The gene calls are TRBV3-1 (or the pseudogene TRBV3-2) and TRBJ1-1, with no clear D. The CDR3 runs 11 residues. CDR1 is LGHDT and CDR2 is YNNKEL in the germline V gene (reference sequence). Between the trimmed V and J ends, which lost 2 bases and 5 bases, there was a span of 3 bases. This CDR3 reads CASSQQTEAFF. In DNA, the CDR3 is TGTGCCAGCAGCCAACAGACTGAAGCTTTCTTT.

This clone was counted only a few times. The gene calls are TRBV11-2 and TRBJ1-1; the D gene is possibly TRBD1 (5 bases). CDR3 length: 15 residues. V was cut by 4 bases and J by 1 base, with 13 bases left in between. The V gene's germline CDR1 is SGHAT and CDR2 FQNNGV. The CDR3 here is CASSSRGGGNTEAFF. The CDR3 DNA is TGTGCCAGCAGCTCCCGCGGGGGGGGGAACACTGAAGCTTTCTTT.

The CDR3 is CAISGWDRAVETEAFF. CDR3 DNA sequence: TGTGCCATCAGTGGCTGGGACAGGGCGGTCGAGACTGAAGCTTTCTTT. The chain has TRBV10-3 and TRBJ1-1; 9 nucleotides match TRBD1. CDR3 length: 16 residues. V shed 4 bases and J 5 bases; nucleotides not matched to a gene: 11. Germline lookup yields CDR1 ENHRY and CDR2 SYGVKD.

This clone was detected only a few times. CDR3 residues: CASSIGQFNYGYTF. In DNA, the CDR3 is TGTGCCAGTAGTATAGGTCAGTTTAACTATGGCTACACCTTC. The chain recombines TRBV19 with TRBJ1-2, with D uncertain. Germline CDR1 is LNHDA and CDR2 is SQIVND (reference sequence). The ends were cut back, 1 base at V and 1 base at J, with 7 bases in the middle. The CDR3 runs 14 residues.

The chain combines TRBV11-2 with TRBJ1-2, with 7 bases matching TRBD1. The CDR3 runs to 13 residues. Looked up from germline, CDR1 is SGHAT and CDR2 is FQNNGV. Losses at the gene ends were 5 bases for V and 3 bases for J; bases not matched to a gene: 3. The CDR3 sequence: CASSLGQDYGYTF. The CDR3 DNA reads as TGTGCCAGCAGCCTCGGACAGGACTATGGCTACACCTTC.

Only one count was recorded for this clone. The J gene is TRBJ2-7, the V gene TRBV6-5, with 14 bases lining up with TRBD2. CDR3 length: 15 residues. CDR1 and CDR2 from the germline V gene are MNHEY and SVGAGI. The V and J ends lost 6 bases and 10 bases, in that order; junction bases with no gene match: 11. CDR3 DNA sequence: TGTGCCAGCAGCGCCGGACTAGCGGGGGGTCTGAACCAGTACTTC. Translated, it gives CASSAGLAGGLNQYF.

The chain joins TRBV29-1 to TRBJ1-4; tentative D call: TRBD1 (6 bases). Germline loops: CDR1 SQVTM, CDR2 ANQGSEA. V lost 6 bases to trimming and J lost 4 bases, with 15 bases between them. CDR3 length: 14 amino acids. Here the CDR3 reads CSVRYRVGNEKLFF. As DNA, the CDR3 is TGCAGCGTCCGATACAGGGTTGGTAATGAAAAACTGTTTTTT.

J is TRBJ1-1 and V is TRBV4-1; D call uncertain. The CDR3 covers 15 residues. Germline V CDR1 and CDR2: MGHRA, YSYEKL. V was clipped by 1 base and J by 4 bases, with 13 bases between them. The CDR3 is CASSQAPGGITEAFF. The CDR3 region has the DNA TGCGCCAGCAGCCAAGCGCCAGGAGGTATCACTGAAGCTTTCTTT.

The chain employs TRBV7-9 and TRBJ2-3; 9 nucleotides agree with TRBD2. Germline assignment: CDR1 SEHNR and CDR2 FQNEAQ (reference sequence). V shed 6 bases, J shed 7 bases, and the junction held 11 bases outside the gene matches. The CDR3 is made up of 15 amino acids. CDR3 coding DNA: TGTGCCAGCAGGAAAGCGGGGGGCCCCACGAATACGCAGTATTTT. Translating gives CASRKAGGPTNTQYF.

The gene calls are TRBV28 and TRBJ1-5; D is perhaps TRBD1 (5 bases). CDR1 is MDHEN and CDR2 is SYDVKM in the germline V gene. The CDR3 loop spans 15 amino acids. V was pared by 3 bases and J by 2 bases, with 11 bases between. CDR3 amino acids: CASSLGGYGNQPQHF. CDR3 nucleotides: TGTGCCAGCAGTTTGGGGGGGTATGGCAATCAGCCCCAGCATTTT.

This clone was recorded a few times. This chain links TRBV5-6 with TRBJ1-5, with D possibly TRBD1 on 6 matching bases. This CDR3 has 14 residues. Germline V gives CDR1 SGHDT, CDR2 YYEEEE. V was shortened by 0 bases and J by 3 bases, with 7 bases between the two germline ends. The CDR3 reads CASSLVGHNQPQHF. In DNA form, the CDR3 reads TGTGCCAGCAGCTTGGTGGGACACAATCAGCCCCAGCATTTT.

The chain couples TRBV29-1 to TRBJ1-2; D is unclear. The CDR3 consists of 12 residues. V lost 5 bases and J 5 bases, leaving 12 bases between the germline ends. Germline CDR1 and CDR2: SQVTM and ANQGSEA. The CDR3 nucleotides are TGCAGCGTTTTTCAGACGGGTTATGGCTACACCTTC. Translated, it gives CSVFQTGYGYTF.

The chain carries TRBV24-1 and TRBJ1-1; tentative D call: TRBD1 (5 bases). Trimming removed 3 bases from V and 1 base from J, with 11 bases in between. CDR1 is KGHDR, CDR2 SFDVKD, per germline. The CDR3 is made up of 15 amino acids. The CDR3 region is CATSDPTGGNTEAFF. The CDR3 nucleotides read TGTGCCACCAGTGATCCCACAGGCGGGAACACTGAAGCTTTCTTT.

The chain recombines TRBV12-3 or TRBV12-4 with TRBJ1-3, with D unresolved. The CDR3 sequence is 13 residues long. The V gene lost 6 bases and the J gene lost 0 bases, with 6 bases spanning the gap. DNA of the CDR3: TGTGCCAGCAGGTCGTTCTCTGGAAACACCATATATTTT. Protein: CASRSFSGNTIYF.